The clone carrying this T cell receptor beta chain was counted many times. What it recognizes is unknown. Amplification targeted TCR beta CDR3 regions from RNA transcripts. First-round RT-PCR targeting the TCR CDR3 was performed with the HTBI primer set. TCRdb re-derived calls from the multiplex PCR reads in MiXCR, one entry per CDR3 protein. Seen here are 700,000 or so distinct CDR3 sequences, 13% to 15% observed once, and the top ten hold roughly an eighth. The CDR3 spans 15 residues. Trimming stripped 5 bases from V and 0 bases from J, with 13 bases between. Looked up from germline, CDR1 is SGHDN and CDR2 is FVKESK. The entry originates in a study of T cells in Graves' hyperthyroidism and ophthalmopathy. Overall study findings and caveats: Ophthalmopathy cases were set apart from stable hyperthyroidism by a 13 V-J model. In blood, most of the thyroid clonotypes expanded above 0.001 were also present.

Clinical symptoms, serum thyroxine and TRAb, thyroid ultrasound and orbital computed tomography together formed the diagnostic basis. PBMCs were sourced from less than 13 ml fresh peripheral blood. This receptor was identified in a woman between 45 and 65 years old with Graves' ophthalmopathy. The sample was blood. The V and J genes are TRBV14 and TRBJ2-5; D ambiguous. CDR3 protein: CASSVATWYQETQYF. The CDR3 DNA is TGTGCCAGCAGCGTGGCCACTTGGTACCAAGAGACCCAGTACTTC.